The TCR beta chain described here comes from a study of identical twins (dated by TCRdb to 2016 to 2017). About the full investigation: To test whether fetal clonotypes persist, this study deep-sequenced TCR alpha and beta repertoires from monozygotic twins, from unrelated adults of various ages, and from cord blood. Replicate twin experiments were performed at different times using different library preparation protocols to rule out contamination. Overall study results and their limits: Because the same donors could not be followed over many years, the conclusions relied on cross-sectional statistical analysis. The excess sharing between twins in beta out-of-frame sequences was weaker because fewer shared sequences reduced the signal-to-noise ratio. Abundant cord blood beta clonotypes had fewer insertions, young adult naive repertoires showed a similar but weaker trend, and memory repertoires showed no such trend. Compared with coincidental sharing between unrelated individuals, out-of-frame TCR alpha sequences shared between twins showed an excess of sequences with low generation probability. Recombination models systematically underestimated out-of-frame TCR alpha sharing in monozygotic twins but agreed with sharing between unrelated individuals. Invariant T cells such as MAIT and iNKT could partly confound zero-insertion analyses, although diverse VJ usage argued against such confounding for most clonotypes.

Remarks on this clonotype: Its antigen is still unknown. Base qualities are not at hand, and no much larger clone is one base apart.

CDR1 and CDR2 are read off the germline V gene (reference sequence) as SGHKS and YYEKEE. CDR3 length: 12 amino acids, cysteine to phenylalanine. Just CDR3 DNA is preserved here, 36 bases in frame from base 1. The method behind the library was 5' RACE. The reads were generated on an Illumina HiSeq 2000. Template switching introduced a universal primer binding site; the final cDNA contained a unique molecular identifier, enabling accurate counting of TCR cDNA molecules. Specific primers in the conserved constant-segment region were used to synthesize first-strand cDNA for TCR alpha and beta chains. To control for contamination, each cDNA library was double barcoded with a SMART-Mk sample barcode plus Illumina barcodes. TruSeq adapter sequences along with Illumina sample barcodes were introduced in two successive PCR steps. Sequencing of the TCR alpha and beta cDNA libraries was done on the Illumina HiSeq platform using custom primers. Processing in the source paper ran as follows. Raw reads were processed with MiGEC to extract unique molecular identifiers, and MiXCR was used to determine CDR3 positions. For each individual, recombination models were inferred using an EM algorithm with the repgenHMM and IGoR tools. Shared clonotypes were analyzed with the tcR package in R, and sharing was normalized by the product of cloneset sizes. To study raw recombination free of thymic and clonal selection effects, out-of-frame nonproductive sequences were analyzed. The raw public data were reprocessed by TCRdb itself: fastp quality trimming at Q25, MiXCR clonotype calling, in-frame beta chains only. Merged by CDR3 protein, the rows form single entries marked with the most common genes and DNA. The V and J calls reflect TCRdb's pipeline rather than the authors' work. Recorded for this sample are 1.5 million to 2 million distinct CDR3 sequences; roughly 35% of them occurred a single time. 0.25% to 0.3% of the sample belongs to the ten largest clones.

Every donor was a healthy Caucasian. The rearranged segments are TRBV5-5 and TRBJ2-5, with an unclear D gene assignment. The J call is doubtful: the DNA matches TRBJ2-7 better. Sequenced sample: cord blood. The clonotype was recovered from a newborn girl in good health. The CDR3 has the sequence CASSLDGREQYF. The sequence in DNA is TGTGCCAGCAGCTTGGATGGCCGCGAGCAGTACTTC.